This T cell receptor (beta chain) came from a study of blood T cell repertoires in COVID-19. Study in general: Sources were T cells, B-cell-depleted T cells, or PBMCs; the material itself was cDNA or gDNA.

Some clones are missing from TCRdb's copy, which holds only in-frame ones; the method was immunoSEQ multiplex PCR. The table has around 140,000 clones, around 80% seen once. Concerning this clone: Its ends do not fully match the called genes, so a read error is possible.

CDR1 and CDR2 from the germline V gene are MNHNS and SASEGT. The length of the CDR3 is 13 residues. This TCR was recovered from a human donor with acute or convalescent COVID-19. The donor label of this sample is uncertain. The V gene is TRBV6-1, the J gene TRBJ1-1, with D perhaps matching TRBD1 (5 bases). The sequenced material came from peripheral blood. The CDR3 coding sequence is TGTGCCAGCAGTGAAGACAGGAACGCTGAAGCTTTCTTT. Amino acid sequence: CASSEDRNAEAFF.